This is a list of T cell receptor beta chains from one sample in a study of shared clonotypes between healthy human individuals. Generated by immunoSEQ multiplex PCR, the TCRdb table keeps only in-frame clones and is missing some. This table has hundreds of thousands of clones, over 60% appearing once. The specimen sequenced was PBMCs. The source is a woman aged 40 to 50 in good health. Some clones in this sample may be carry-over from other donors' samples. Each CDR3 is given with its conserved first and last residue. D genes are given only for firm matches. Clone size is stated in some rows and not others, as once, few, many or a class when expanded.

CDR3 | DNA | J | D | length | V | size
CASSKEEGVAHYEQYF | TGTGCCAGCAGCAAAGAGGAGGGGGTGGCCCACTACGAGCAGTACTTC | TRBJ2-7 | - | 16 | TRBV21-1 | -
CASSLRRGTEAFF | TGTGCCAGCAGCTTAAGGCGTGGGACTGAAGCTTTCTTT | TRBJ1-1 | - | 13 | TRBV7-3 | -
CASSTPTGFSGDTIYF | TGTGCCAGCAGTACCCCTACAGGATTCTCTGGAGACACCATATATTTT | TRBJ1-3 | - | 16 | TRBV6-6 | -
CASSEIRGAVNQPQHF | TGTGCCAGCAGTGAAATTCGGGGGGCGGTCAATCAGCCCCAGCATTTT | TRBJ1-5 | - | 16 | TRBV6-1 | -
CASSIDHGGSFYEQYF | TGTGCCAGTAGTATAGATCATGGCGGGAGCTTCTACGAGCAGTACTTC | TRBJ2-7 | TRBD2 | 16 | TRBV19 | -
CASTRGSTDTQYF | TGCGCCAGCACTAGAGGGAGCACAGATACGCAGTATTTT | TRBJ2-3 | - | 13 | TRBV5-1 | -
CASTPSRSSVNTGELFF | TGTGCTAGCACCCCTAGCCGGTCGTCCGTTAACACCGGGGAGCTGTTTTTT | TRBJ2-2 | - | 17 | TRBV7-7 | -
CASRLQGEETQYF | TGCGCCAGCCGACTGCAGGGAGAAGAGACCCAGTACTTC | TRBJ2-5 | - | 13 | TRBV5-1 | once
CASSESGTSRSDTQYF | TGCGCCAGCAGTGAATCGGGGACTAGCAGATCAGATACGCAGTATTTT | TRBJ2-3 | TRBD2 | 16 | TRBV10-1 | -
CASRITGGSNQPQHF | TGTGCCAGTAGAATCACAGGGGGATCCAATCAGCCCCAGCATTTT | TRBJ1-5 | TRBD1 | 15 | TRBV19 | -
CASSLDTGVGGYEQYF | TGCGCCAGCAGCTTGGATACAGGGGTGGGCGGCTACGAGCAGTACTTC | TRBJ2-7 | TRBD1 | 16 | TRBV5-1 | -
CASTRIAGAAHPHEQYF | TGTGCCAGCACGCGAATCGCGGGAGCGGCCCACCCCCACGAGCAGTACTTC | TRBJ2-7 | TRBD2 | 17 | TRBV5-6 | few
CASRGHPEQYF | TGTGCTAGCAGGGGACATCCCGAGCAGTACTTC | TRBJ2-7 | - | 11 | TRBV7-7 | -
CAISELTGELFF | TGTGCCATCAGTGAACTGACCGGGGAGCTGTTTTTT | TRBJ2-2 | - | 12 | TRBV10-3 | once
CASRTALTDTQYF | TGCGCCAGCAGGACAGCCCTCACAGATACGCAGTATTTT | TRBJ2-3 | - | 13 | TRBV5-1 | many
CAIRGLAGEQYF | TGTGCCATCAGGGGACTAGCGGGAGAGCAGTACTTC | TRBJ2-7 | TRBD2 | 12 | TRBV10-3 | few
CASSVVGSQETQYF | TGTGCCAGCAGCGTAGTGGGGAGCCAAGAGACCCAGTACTTC | TRBJ2-5 | - | 14 | TRBV9 | -
CASGRAHGYTF | TGTGCCAGCGGCAGGGCCCACGGCTACACCTTC | TRBJ1-2 | - | 11 | TRBV6-5 | -
CASSQDRDRGEQYF | TGCGCCAGCAGCCAAGACAGGGATCGTGGAGAGCAGTACTTC | TRBJ2-7 | - | 14 | TRBV4-1 | few
CASSLRTSGGHYEQYF | TGTGCCAGCAGTTTAAGGACTAGCGGGGGGCACTACGAGCAGTACTTC | TRBJ2-7 | TRBD2 | 16 | TRBV28 | -
CSTGGSDHGYTF | TGCAGCACTGGGGGGAGTGACCATGGCTACACCTTC | TRBJ1-2 | - | 12 | TRBV29-1 | -
CASSVDVGLAGLTKQFF | TGTGCCAGCAGTGTCGACGTTGGACTAGCGGGATTAACTAAGCAGTTCTTC | TRBJ2-1 | TRBD2 | 17 | TRBV2 | -
CASSKRDSEPYEQYF | TGTGCCAGCAGCAAACGGGACTCAGAACCTTACGAGCAGTACTTC | TRBJ2-7 | - | 15 | TRBV9 | few
CASSLGDSLRAKLFF | TGTGCCAGCAGTTTAGGGGACAGCCTTAGGGCAAAACTGTTTTTT | TRBJ1-4 | TRBD1 | 15 | TRBV28 | -
CASKGGIFYEQYF | TGTGCCAGTAAGGGCGGGATTTTCTACGAGCAGTACTTC | TRBJ2-7 | - | 13 | TRBV2 | once